This TCR beta chain was identified during a study of radiotherapy plus CTLA-4 blockade in lung cancer. The wider study: Objective response was observed in more than 15% of patients, and disease control in approximately 30%.

Only in-frame clones appear in the TCRdb table, and some are missing; sequencing was by immunoSEQ multiplex PCR. This sample has over 60,000 clones, with around nine tenths found just once. Ipilimumab CTLA-4 blockade and focal radiation were given to patients with chemo-refractory metastatic non-small-cell lung cancer. General study points: How blood T cell clones changed early, along with interferon-beta, reportedly forecast response best. In blood, tumor-derived TCR clones expanded after radiotherapy plus ipilimumab.

The trim removed 5 bases at V and 5 bases at J, leaving 6 bases unmatched. This CDR3 is built from 15 residues. Germline V lookup: CDR1 MDHEN, CDR2 SYDVKM. Comments on this clone: Antigen: not known.

This sequence was found in a human donor with non-small cell lung cancer that progressed on radiotherapy plus ipilimumab. This specimen consisted of peripheral blood, obtained from a patient treated with radiotherapy plus ipilimumab. The chain uses TRBV28 and TRBJ2-7; 13 bases line up with TRBD2. CDR3 DNA sequence: TGTGCCAGCAGTCCCGGGACTAGCGGGAATGACGAGCAGTACTTC. This translates into CASSPGTSGNDEQYF.